Following are 26 T cell receptor beta chains from one sample sequenced in a study of blood T cell repertoires in COVID-19. The repertoire was sequenced with immunoSEQ multiplex PCR; TCRdb's copy has only in-frame clones and lacks some. The table shows roughly 280,000 clones, with about nine tenths occurring only once. What was sequenced was PBMCs or T cells enriched from blood (not recorded which). These receptors all come from a woman aged 25 to 39 with acute COVID-19.

The J gene is TRBJ1-5, the V gene TRBV19; 8 nucleotides match TRBD1. Germline CDR1 LNHDA, CDR2 SQIVND (reference sequence). There are 17 residues in the CDR3. V lost 1 base, J lost 2 bases, and 7 bases stayed unmatched. In DNA form, the CDR3 reads TGTGCCAGTAGTATAGGGGCAGGGGGCCCGGGCAATCAGCCCCAGCATTTT. It is translated as CASSIGAGGPGNQPQHF.

The J gene is TRBJ2-3, the V gene TRBV4-3; D is perhaps TRBD2 (6 bases). The CDR3 totals 16 residues. V was pared by 0 bases and J by 5 bases, with 15 bases between. The germline gives CDR1 LGHNA, CDR2 YSLEER. CDR3 residues: CASSQDQSSAGDTQYF. In nucleotides, the CDR3 is TGCGCCAGCAGCCAAGATCAGTCTTCAGCGGGAGATACGCAGTATTTT.

This clone was detected only once. J is TRBJ2-7 and V is TRBV9, with 7 bases matching TRBD2. V lost 1 base and J lost 5; bases outside the gene matches: 9. The CDR3 length is 15 residues. Looked up from germline, CDR1 is SGDLS and CDR2 is YYNGEE. The CDR3, as DNA: TGTGCCAGCAGCGTATCAGCGGCGGGAGCTGACGAGCAGTACTTC. Amino acid sequence: CASSVSAAGADEQYF.

This chain links TRBV19 with TRBJ2-5, with 9 bases aligning to TRBD2. Germline CDR1 LNHDA, CDR2 SQIVND (reference sequence). CDR3 length equals 14 residues. J gave up 0 bases and V 8 bases, and 4 bases lay outside the gene matches. The CDR3, as DNA: TGTGCCAGTGGAAGCGGGAGGTACCAAGAGACCCAGTACTTC. Residues: CASGSGRYQETQYF.

The chain joins TRBV7-3 to TRBJ1-3; D gene unclear. Germline assignment: CDR1 SGHTA and CDR2 FQGTGA. There are 13 residues in the CDR3. V lost 4 bases and J lost 3, with 7 bases in between. CDR3 loop: CASSSTNGNTIYF. DNA for the CDR3: TGTGCCAGCAGCTCCACTAATGGAAACACCATATATTTT. The variable domain in full, with the rest retrieved from reference TRBV7-3 and TRBJ1-3, is GAGVSQTPSNKVTEKGKYVELRCDPISGHTALYWYRQSLGQGPEFLIYFQGTGAADDSGLPNDRFFAVRPEGSVSTLKIQRTERGDSAVYLCASSSTNGNTIYFGEGSWLTVV.

This sequence joins TRBV2 and TRBJ2-1; 10 bases are a match to TRBD2. Trimming cost V 4 bases and J 7 bases; bases outside gene matches: 7. CDR3 length: 15 residues. Germline V gene data show CDR1 as SNHLY and CDR2 as FYNNEI. The CDR3 nucleotides read TGTGCCAGCAGTGTGAGGCTAGCGGGAGAGAATGAGCAGTTCTTC. Protein sequence: CASSVRLAGENEQFF.

The V call is TRBV7-8, the J call TRBJ2-3; D is perhaps TRBD2 (5 bases). This CDR3 has 12 amino acids. Germline CDR1 and CDR2: SGHVS and FQNEAQ. Trimming removed 2 bases from V and 6 bases from J, with 6 bases in between. CDR3 residues: CASSLLADTQYF. The CDR3, as DNA: TGTGCCAGCAGCTTATTAGCGGATACGCAGTATTTT.

V usage is TRBV6-2 or TRBV6-3 and J usage is TRBJ1-4; perhaps TRBD1 as D (5 bases). From germline, CDR1 is MNHEY and CDR2 SVGEGT. Trimming cost V 0 bases and J 7 bases, with 6 bases left between them. The CDR3 is made up of 13 amino acids. CDR3 amino acids: CASSYSGGEKLFF. DNA of the CDR3: TGTGCCAGCAGTTACTCGGGGGGTGAAAAACTGTTTTTT.

The chain couples TRBV7-8 to TRBJ2-3, with TRBD2 matching over 16 bases. CDR1 and CDR2 from the germline V gene are SGHVS and FQNEAQ. The V gene end was trimmed by 1 base and the J gene end by 1 base; junction bases not matched to a gene: 14. The CDR3 extends over 22 amino acids. DNA of the CDR3: TGTGCCAGCAGCTTAGGCCTGGGGGTGGGACTAGCGGGAGGGCCTCGCACAGATACGCAGTATTTT. It encodes CASSLGLGVGLAGGPRTDTQYF. Combining the CDR3 with reference TRBV7-8 and TRBJ2-3 gives the whole variable domain GAGVSQSPRYKVAKRGQDVALRCDPISGHVSLFWYQQALGQGPEFLTYFQNEAQLDKSGLPSDRFFAERPEGSVSTLKIQRTQQEDSAVYLCASSLGLGVGLAGGPRTDTQYFGPGTRLTVL.

The chain joins TRBV19 to TRBJ1-5, with TRBD1 matching over 7 bases. Trimming removed 7 bases from V and 5 bases from J; junction bases left unmatched: 5. This CDR3 spans 13 amino acids. CDR1 is LNHDA, CDR2 SQIVND, per germline (reference sequence). CDR3 coding DNA: TGTGCCAGTACCGGAACAGGGGATCAGCCCCAGCATTTT. Its protein product is CASTGTGDQPQHF.

This sequence joins TRBV5-6 and TRBJ2-1, with D possibly being TRBD2 (6 bases). This CDR3 spans 16 amino acids. Germline V gene data show CDR1 as SGHDT and CDR2 as YYEEEE. The ends were cut back, 4 bases at V and 8 bases at J, with 22 bases in the middle. This CDR3 reads CASSPVAAGSHYEQFF. CDR3 DNA sequence: TGTGCCAGCAGCCCTGTAGCGGCTGGGAGTCACTATGAGCAGTTCTTC.

J is TRBJ2-1 and V is TRBV7-9; D possibly corresponds to TRBD1 (6 bases). The length of the CDR3 is 16 residues. V was shortened by 5 bases and J by 0 bases, with 14 bases between the two germline ends. Germline CDR1 SEHNR, CDR2 FQNEAQ (reference sequence). CDR3 nucleotide sequence: TGTGCCAGCAGCGAAAGGGGGATGGGCTCCTACAATGAGCAGTTCTTC. It translates to CASSERGMGSYNEQFF.

The V call is TRBV5-1, the J call TRBJ1-3, with TRBD1 matching over 12 bases. The CDR3 is 16 amino acids. J lost 8 bases, V lost 4 bases, and 10 bases had no gene match. From germline, CDR1 is SGHRS and CDR2 YFSETQ. The CDR3 DNA reads TGCGCCAGCAGCCAGGGACAGGGGGCGCCCCGGGACACCATATATTTT. It translates to CASSQGQGAPRDTIYF.

This chain uses TRBV7-2 with TRBJ2-7; perhaps TRBD1 as D (6 bases). The V gene lost 4 bases and the J gene lost 2 bases, with 18 bases spanning the gap. Germline loops: CDR1 SGHTA, CDR2 FQGNSA. The CDR3 contains 16 residues. The CDR3 loop is CASSSLSGTLTYEQYF. In DNA, the CDR3 is TGTGCCAGCAGCTCCTTGTCCGGGACACTGACCTACGAGCAGTACTTC.

This clone was seen only once. The V and J genes are TRBV18 and TRBJ2-1; 7 bases match TRBD1. CDR1 is KGHSH and CDR2 is LQKENI in the germline V gene. V trimming: 5 bases; J trimming: 0 bases; junction bases outside the gene matches: 10. This CDR3 spans 17 amino acids. This CDR3 reads CASSSSDRTLSYNEQFF. The CDR3 nucleotides are TGTGCCAGCTCATCATCGGACAGGACCCTCTCCTACAATGAGCAGTTCTTC.

This chain connects TRBV7-2 to TRBJ2-2; possibly TRBD1 for D (5 bases). The CDR3 spans 17 residues. Trimming cost V 0 bases and J 1 base, with 12 bases left between them. The germline CDR1 and CDR2 sequences are SGHTA and FQGNSA. Here the CDR3 reads CASSLALLQENTGELFF. CDR3 coding DNA: TGTGCCAGCAGCTTAGCCCTCCTACAGGAGAACACCGGGGAGCTGTTTTTT.

The CDR3 DNA is TGTGCCAGCAAGTCTATCCTGTTTCGGGAGCTGGGCACAGATACGCAGTATTTT. Translation gives CASKSILFRELGTDTQYF. This chain uses TRBV28 with TRBJ2-3; tentatively, D is TRBD2 (6 bases). There are 18 residues in the CDR3. Germline CDR1 and CDR2: MDHEN and SYDVKM. The germline V and J ends were trimmed by 7 bases and 1 base, with 24 bases remaining between them.

The V and J genes are TRBV4-1 and TRBJ2-7, with 11 nucleotides matching TRBD1. The CDR3 length is 15 residues. V was clipped by 4 bases and J by 0 bases; unmatched bases: 2. Germline CDR1 reads MGHRA; CDR2 reads YSYEKL. DNA of the CDR3: TGCGCCAGCAGCCCCGGACAGGGGGCCTCCTACGAGCAGTACTTC. Protein sequence: CASSPGQGASYEQYF.

This rearrangement joins TRBV2 to TRBJ1-4; TRBD1 agrees at 8 bases. CDR1 is SNHLY and CDR2 is FYNNEI in the germline V gene. V shed 6 bases and J 7 bases; nucleotides not matched to a gene: 7. The CDR3 has 14 residues. The CDR3 is CASSLTGVGEKLFF. The CDR3 nucleotides are TGTGCCAGCAGCCTGACAGGGGTGGGTGAAAAACTGTTTTTT.

The CDR3 protein is CASSQEGTSSIKETQYF. Written as DNA, the CDR3 is TGCGCCAGCAGCCAAGAGGGGACTAGCAGCATCAAAGAGACCCAGTACTTC. The V gene is TRBV4-1, the J gene TRBJ2-5; 9 nucleotides line up with TRBD2. V lost 0 bases and J lost 3; bases outside the gene matches: 8. CDR3 length: 17 residues. CDR1 and CDR2 (germline): MGHRA, YSYEKL.

The chain couples TRBV7-6 to TRBJ1-1; D remains unclear. Trimming cost V 1 base and J 0 bases, with 12 bases left between them. The CDR3 runs to 16 residues. In germline, CDR1 is SGHVS, CDR2 FNYEAQ. This chain's CDR3 is CASSLDGEIMNTEAFF. CDR3 bases: TGTGCCAGCAGCTTAGATGGAGAAATTATGAACACTGAAGCTTTCTTT.

V and J are TRBV25-1 and TRBJ2-1, with 14 positions matching TRBD2. Losses at the gene ends were 7 bases for V and 6 bases for J; bases not matched to a gene: 8. The CDR3 has 16 residues. The germline V gene encodes CDR1 MGHDK and CDR2 SYGVNS. The CDR3 coding sequence is TGTGCCAGCACCCCGACTAGCGGGAGGGCGAGCAATGAGCAGTTCTTC. This sequence encodes CASTPTSGRASNEQFF.

The chain links TRBV28 to TRBJ1-3, with D unresolved. The V end lost 4 bases, the J end lost 2 bases, and 6 bases lay between the germline ends. The CDR3 spans 13 residues. Germline CDR1 is MDHEN and CDR2 is SYDVKM. CDR3 in amino acids: CASSSGAGNTIYF. CDR3 sequence (DNA): TGTGCCAGCAGTTCAGGTGCTGGAAACACCATATATTTT.

This chain links TRBV18 with TRBJ2-3; 7 nucleotides align to TRBD1. The CDR3 contains 15 residues. CDR1 and CDR2 from the germline V gene are KGHSH and LQKENI. V trimming: 3 bases; J trimming: 2 bases; junction bases outside the gene matches: 5. CDR3 bases: TGTGCCAGCTCACCCCCAGGACAGGCCACAGATACGCAGTATTTT. Translated: CASSPPGQATDTQYF.

A remark on this clone: Distinct nucleotide sequences in the sample also encode this CDR3. This sequence joins TRBV15 and TRBJ2-3; D not resolved. V dropped 0 bases and J dropped 2 bases, with 3 bases sitting between them. This CDR3 contains 13 residues. The germline CDR1 and CDR2 sequences are LNHNV and YYDKDF (reference sequence). In DNA, the CDR3 is TGTGCCACCAGCAGAGACTACACAGATACGCAGTATTTT. Translating gives CATSRDYTDTQYF.

With regard to this clone: The same CDR3 arises from other DNA sequences in this sample as well. The genes are TRBV19 and TRBJ2-2; 7 positions agree with TRBD2. The ends lost 3 bases at V and 1 base at J; junction bases unmatched: 2. Germline values: CDR1 LNHDA, CDR2 SQIVND (reference sequence). CDR3 length equals 15 residues. CDR3 DNA: TGTGCCAGTAGTATCGGCGGGAGGAACACCGGGGAGCTGTTTTTT. This translates into CASSIGGRNTGELFF. Full variable domain (outside the CDR3, taken from reference TRBV19 and TRBJ2-2): DGGITQSPKYLFRKEGQNVTLSCEQNLNHDAMYWYRQDPGQGLRLIYYSQIVNDFQKGDIAEGYSVSREKKESFPLTVTSAQKNPTAFYLCASSIGGRNTGELFFGEGSRLTVL.